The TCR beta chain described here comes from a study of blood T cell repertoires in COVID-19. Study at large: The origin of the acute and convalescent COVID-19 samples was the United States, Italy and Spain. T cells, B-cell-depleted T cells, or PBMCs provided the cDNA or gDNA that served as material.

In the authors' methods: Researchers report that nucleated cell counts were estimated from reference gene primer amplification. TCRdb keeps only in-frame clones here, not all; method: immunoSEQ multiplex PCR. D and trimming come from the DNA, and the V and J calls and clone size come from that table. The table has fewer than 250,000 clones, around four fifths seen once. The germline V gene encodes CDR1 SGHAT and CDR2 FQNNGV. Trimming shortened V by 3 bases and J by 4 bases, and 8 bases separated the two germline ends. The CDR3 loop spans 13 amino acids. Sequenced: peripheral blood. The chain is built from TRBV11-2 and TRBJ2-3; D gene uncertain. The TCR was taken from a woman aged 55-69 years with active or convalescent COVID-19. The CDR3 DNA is TGTGCCAGCAGCTTTAGCACGGCAGATACGCAGTATTTT. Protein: CASSFSTADTQYF.